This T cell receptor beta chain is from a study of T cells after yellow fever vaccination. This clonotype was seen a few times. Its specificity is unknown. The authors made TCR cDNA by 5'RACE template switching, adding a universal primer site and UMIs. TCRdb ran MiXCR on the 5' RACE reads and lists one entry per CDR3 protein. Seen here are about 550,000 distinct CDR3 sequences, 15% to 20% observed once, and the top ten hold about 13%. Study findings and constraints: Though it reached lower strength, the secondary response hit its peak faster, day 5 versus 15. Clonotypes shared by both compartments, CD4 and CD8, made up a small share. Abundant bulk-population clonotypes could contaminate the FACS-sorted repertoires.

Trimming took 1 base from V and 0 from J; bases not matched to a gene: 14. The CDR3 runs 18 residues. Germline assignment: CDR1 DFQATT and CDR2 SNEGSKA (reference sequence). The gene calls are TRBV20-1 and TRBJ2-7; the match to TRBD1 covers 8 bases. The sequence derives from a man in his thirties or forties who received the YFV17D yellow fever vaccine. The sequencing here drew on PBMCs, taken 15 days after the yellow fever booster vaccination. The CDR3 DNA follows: TGCAGTGCTAGAGGGGATGGGACAGGAAGAATGAGCTCCTACGAGCAGTACTTC. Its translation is CSARGDGTGRMSSYEQYF.